This TCR beta chain was observed in a study of T cell responses to AZD1222 COVID-19 vaccine. Study-wide results and limits: Reports indicate that nearly half of spike-specific TCRs are directed at unmutated variant regions. Spike-spanning, vaccine-associated CD4 TCRs were dominant at 160-218 and 743-854. Spike-specific TCR breadth rose after two AZD1222 doses, and depth rose as well.

In the case of this clone: The antigen remains unidentified.

Trimming took off 5 bases at V and 2 bases at J, with 19 bases between the two ends. Looked up from germline, CDR1 is SQVTM and CDR2 is ANQGSEA. The CDR3 contains 15 residues. The analysis combined second doses at about 4 or about 12 weeks. The method was immunoSEQ multiplex PCR; TCRdb's version includes in-frame clones alone and lacks a portion of them. The table records 100,000 to 150,000 clones, around 90% of them present only once. Sequenced here: peripheral blood, sampled 28 days after the second AZD1222 dose. The chain carries TRBV29-1 and TRBJ2-7; TRBD1 or TRBD2 may be the D gene (5 bases each). This TCR came from an adult who received the AZD1222 COVID-19 vaccine. CDR3 residues: CSVCPERGNPYEQYF. The CDR3, as DNA: TGCAGCGTTTGCCCCGAGAGGGGCAACCCCTACGAGCAGTACTTC.